This T cell receptor beta chain was observed in a study of cytomegalovirus exposure and HLA in healthy donors (dated by TCRdb to the late 2010s). For context, the study as a whole: An earlier analysis of several hundred of the donors reported roughly 270 Gb of sequence data and 117 million unique TCR beta sequences from 150 million to 200 million T cells. An early release covering 500 to 750 HLA-typed donors comprised 250 to 350 gigabases of sequencing data and approximately 80 million unique TCR sequences. Of the roughly 430 genotyped donors, 81% fell in the genetic ancestry cluster associated with self-reported Caucasian donors. The study aimed to test whether cataloging public T cell receptors could reveal signatures of past pathogen exposure. The T cell repertoires of several hundred subjects were profiled by immunosequencing and related to cytomegalovirus serostatus. Along with the roughly 700-subject first cohort, a separate validation cohort of around 110 different subjects was used. To predict cytomegalovirus infection status, the study brought together high-throughput TCR immunosequencing, statistical association of individual TCRs with disease status, and machine learning. In a later analysis, previously published TCR beta repertoires from about 640 donors were re-analyzed and high-resolution HLA genotyping was added so that TCR occurrence patterns could be studied. In the later analysis, no new phenotypic data were used to find candidate immune exposures; instead, reliance was placed on TCR beta sequences and their occurrence across donors. An earlier analysis of approximately 630 of the donors applied high-throughput TCR beta sequencing to assess whether each TCR beta V gene segment acted as functional or pseudogenic. Donor age, sex, ethnicity and CMV serostatus were compiled together with the repertoire data. Genome-wide SNP genotypes for about three fifths of the roughly 670 donors were used in a later genetic analysis, which treated that subset as a discovery cohort. Every discovery cohort repertoire had been produced on one sequencing platform. HLA typing included class I and class II loci at four-digit resolution. Typing coverage varied by locus: roughly 620-630 donors for A, B, C, DRB1 and DQB1; approximately 560 for DQA1; over 600 for DPA1; about 450 for DPB1. Four or five DR-DQ haplotypes were handled as single units for association and clustering because linkage in the cohort was strong. Across some 400 genotyped donors of the cohort, an average of roughly 200,000 unique TCR beta nucleotide sequences per donor were sequenced, and approximately 17% of those sequences were non-productive.

Concerning this clone: This clone's antigen is unknown. No base qualities exist here, and no much larger clone lies one base off it.

The CDR3 runs 15 residues from the cysteine to the phenylalanine. The retained sequence is limited to the CDR3, 45 bases, with the frame set at the first base. The germline V gene provides CDR1 KGHSH and CDR2 LQKENI. The V end gives up 3 bases and the J end 2 bases, leaving 6 bases in the junction not matched to a gene. Libraries were built with the immunoSEQ multiplex PCR assay. A mixture of 60 forward primers for TCR Vbeta segments and 13 reverse primers for TCR Jbeta segments was used in the multiplex PCR. A multiplex PCR assay on genomic DNA amplified the CDR3 region of rearranged TCR beta genes. On the Illumina HiSeq System, the amplified TCR beta libraries were sequenced as 87-base-pair reads. In the paper's pipeline: Across the roughly 670 repertoires, a later analysis counted some 80 million unique TCR beta chains, roughly 11 million of which were shared by at least two donors. To remove PCR and sequencing errors, raw reads were error-corrected and collapsed into unique sequences using a nearest-neighbor algorithm that merged closely related sequences. Alignment of CDR3 sequences to IMGT reference sequences was used to assign V, D and J gene segments. Each retained sequence needed at least a six-nucleotide match to both a V gene segment and a J gene segment. A rearrangement counted as productive if the CDR3 had no stop codons and remained in frame with V and J, and every other rearrangement counted as non-productive. CDR3 was defined according to IMGT convention as the region running from the second conserved V-encoded cysteine to the conserved J-encoded phenylalanine. The earlier analysis of about 640 of the donors excluded any sequence lacking an unambiguous match to a single V gene segment. In an earlier analysis of roughly 600 of the donors, a V segment was called functional when productive rearrangements were above 56.7%, and segregating when the standard deviation between donors exceeded 5%. A statistical classification framework was built for diagnosing cytomegalovirus status from the catalog of TCR beta chain sequences. A later analysis assigned V and J genes by comparing TCR nucleotide sequences with IMGT/GENE-DB human TR gene sequences. In a later analysis, CDR3 sequences and most-parsimonious VDJ recombination scenarios were assigned using the TCRdist pipeline. In a later analysis, every TCR beta chain was defined by the combination of its CDR3 amino acid sequence and its V-gene family, and reads without a unique V-gene family were dropped. As a way to deal with suspected cross-contamination and a sequencing artifact, a later analysis dropped approximately 590 nucleotide sequences that were highly shared and had low generation probability. In a later analysis, a clonal expansion index was calculated for each public chain from normalized within-repertoire ranks of inferred template counts. In a later analysis, generation probabilities were computed using a VDJ recombination model fitted to out-of-frame rearrangements, and the results were checked against IGoR. A later analysis scored TCR-TCR, TCR-HLA and TCR-CMV co-occurrence with hypergeometric tests, applying a repertoire-size bias correction to TCR pairs. To estimate false discovery rates, a later analysis permuted the HLA or CMV assignments 20 times. In a later analysis, co-occurring TCRs were grouped using DBSCAN, and TCRdist sequence similarity was added for clustering within HLA-allele-positive subsets. Repertoires with fewer than 30,000 or more than 120,000 public chains, plus five repertoires with anomalous nucleotide sharing, were excluded from co-occurrence clustering. The immuneACCESS repertoire file appears here via TCRdb, limited to in-frame rearrangements. These files lack a portion of the clones; in checked studies, under half of the deficit traces to unresolved V genes, and the cause of the others is not known. The DNA gave D and trimming, while V, J and clone size come from that table. For this sample there are 180,000 or so clones; approximately 80% appear just once. Approximately 2.4% of the sample comes from the top ten.

In total, roughly 670 healthy bone marrow donors made up the cohort. At the time of sampling, all cohort members were nominally healthy, though unrecorded immune exposures were likely present. The donor was CMV seronegative and belonged to the group of 350 or so seronegative cohort members. A peripheral blood sample was collected from each donor, and TCR beta sequencing was performed on peripheral blood mononuclear cells. Genomic DNA was extracted from the blood cell samples with the Qiagen DNeasy Blood Extraction Kit. Points the paper makes about the study in general: The presence/absence analyses assumed that sequencing depth was roughly uniform across donors, and that assumption may not be true. Across donors, most TCR sequences were observed very rarely, whereas some public TCRs were present in many individuals. The only immune exposure information available for the cohort was CMV serostatus. The classifier was reported to diagnose cytomegalovirus status with high specificity and sensitivity in both the original and validation cohorts. Because the 87-base-pair reads could not distinguish some IMGT-functional V segments, including TRBV6-2 and TRBV6-3, those segments were excluded. When HLA alleles, especially DR and DQ, strongly co-occurred, TCR associations were difficult to assign to individual alleles. In a later analysis, around 17,000 TCR beta sequences were associated with specific HLA alleles at a false discovery rate of 0.05. Compared with the approximately 670-donor mean, donors in an Asian-associated ancestry cluster had fewer N-insertions in productive TCRs, according to a later genetic analysis. In vitro tests confirmed that a few of the cytomegalovirus-associated TCR beta chains recognize cytomegalovirus antigens. Compared with equally common non-associated chains, HLA-associated TCR beta chains in a later analysis were more clonally expanded and had lower generation probabilities. Because HLA typing was missing for some donors at each locus, association tests included only the typed subset. The earlier analysis of approximately 540 of the donors excluded 15 to 20 rarely observed V segments, including chromosome 9 orphons, because counts were too low. Linkage disequilibrium might explain the correlated functional status among segregating V segments, but an unknown experimental factor could not be ruled out. A later analysis found that TCR association rates varied across HLA loci, with DRB1 alleles showing the most associated TCRs and HLA-C alleles the fewest. A later analysis reported that several top co-occurrence clusters appeared linked to parvovirus B19, influenza, CMV and Epstein-Barr virus. In this cohort, only TCR beta chains were sequenced, and detectable features were limited by the absence of alpha or paired-chain data. The authors suggested that the approach could potentially be generalized to other disease states and immunological phenotypes. In the study, some 180 TCR beta chains were listed as associated with cytomegalovirus. A further reported finding was that TCR beta sequences accurately predicted the HLA-A and HLA-B alleles for most subjects in the first cohort. In an earlier analysis of approximately 590 of the donors, most TCR beta V segments appeared in productive rearrangements about 90% or about 30% of the time, broadly matching IMGT annotations. V-gene and J-gene trimming of TCR beta chains was associated with a missense DCLRE1C variant in a later genetic analysis, and the association was replicated in an independent cohort. According to a later analysis, most CMV-associated TCR beta chains appeared to be HLA-restricted, and the HLA associations seemed to be driven largely by CMV exposure. A cluster of highly shared sequence variants was judged likely to be a technical artifact of the sequencing pipeline.

The chain was built from TRBV18 and TRBJ2-7; 8 of the junction bases match TRBD2. Material for sequencing was PBMCs. The sequence derives from a woman aged 45 to 65 in good health and CMV-seronegative. The nucleotides are TGTGCCAGCTCACCGACTAGCGAGCCGGCCTACGAGCAGTACTTC. Its protein is CASSPTSEPAYEQYF.